The 11 T cell receptor beta chains below were found in one sample sequenced in a study of T cells in tumors after PD-1 blockade (dated by TCRdb to between 2018 and 2021). Library generation was performed with the immunoSEQ multiplex PCR assay. TCRdb mirrors the immuneACCESS table, restricted to in-frame sequences. Some clones are absent from its copies; in checked studies, under half trace to an unresolved V gene, and the reason for the others is unknown. The sample has some 47,000 clones on record, roughly 79% of them singletons. The leading ten clones occupy 16% of the sample. The meaning of the sample's time point label: before anti-PD-1 therapy. This specimen was PBMCs, taken before anti-PD-1 treatment. These receptors were taken from a human donor with basal cell carcinoma.

The chain carries TRBV27 and TRBJ2-5; TRBD2 aligns across 11 bases. The V segment lost 5 bases and the J segment 2 bases; nucleotides outside the gene matches: 7. Germline assignment: CDR1 MNHEY and CDR2 SMNVEV (reference sequence). The CDR3 runs to 16 residues. The CDR3 sequence is CASSRGLAGPQETQYF. The CDR3 DNA is TGTGCCAGCAGTCGCGGACTAGCGGGCCCTCAAGAGACCCAGTACTTC.

The chain combines TRBV19 with TRBJ1-1, with TRBD1 matching 7 bases. Looked up from germline, CDR1 is LNHDA and CDR2 is SQIVND (reference sequence). Germline trimming cut 5 bases from V and 4 bases from J; bases unmatched to any gene: 7. CDR3 length: 14 residues. Here the CDR3 reads CASSHRGGGTEAFF. The CDR3 DNA is TGTGCCAGTAGTCACAGGGGAGGTGGCACTGAAGCTTTCTTT.

CDR3 amino acids: CASSLGGEETQYF. In nucleotides, the CDR3 is TGTGCCAGCAGCTTGGGGGGTGAAGAGACCCAGTACTTC. The chain carries TRBV5-6 and TRBJ2-5; D uncertain. Germline V CDR1 and CDR2: SGHDT, YYEEEE. This CDR3 is built from 13 residues. Trimming took off 0 bases at V and 3 bases at J, with 6 bases between the two ends.

The CDR3 reads CASSAMNTGELFF. The CDR3 DNA reads TGTGCCAGCAGTGCTATGAACACCGGGGAGCTGTTTTTT. This rearrangement joins TRBV2 to TRBJ2-2; no reliable D call. CDR3 length: 13 residues. Germline V gives CDR1 SNHLY, CDR2 FYNNEI. The V end lost 4 bases, the J end lost 1 base, and 4 bases lay between the germline ends.

The gene calls are TRBV6-4 and TRBJ1-2; the D gene is possibly TRBD1 (6 bases). This CDR3 is 15 amino acids long. V lost 4 bases and J lost 8, with 20 bases in between. Per the germline V gene, CDR1 is MRHNA and CDR2 is SNTAGT. The CDR3 sequence: CASSGSQTGSGGYTF. DNA for the CDR3: TGTGCCAGCAGTGGCTCGCAAACAGGGAGTGGAGGCTACACCTTC.

The rearrangement links TRBV19 to TRBJ2-6; TRBD1 might be the D (5 bases). V lost 5 bases, J lost 0 bases, and 14 bases lay in between. Per germline, CDR1 LNHDA and CDR2 SQIVND (reference sequence). CDR3 length equals 17 residues. CDR3 DNA sequence: TGTGCCAGTAGTGTAAGGTGGGGCGGCTCTGGGGCCAACGTCCTGACTTTC. This codes for CASSVRWGGSGANVLTF.

This clone showed up just once. This sequence joins TRBV19 and TRBJ1-2; D not certain. CDR3 length: 14 residues. The ends were cut back, 5 bases at V and 9 bases at J, with 19 bases in the middle. Per the germline V gene, CDR1 is LNHDA and CDR2 is SQIVND (reference sequence). The CDR3 DNA is TGTGCCAGTAGTGCCTCAGCGGGCGCGAGGCGCTACACCTTC. Encoded protein: CASSASAGARRYTF. The full variable domain, in which reference TRBV19 and TRBJ1-2 provide the parts outside the CDR3, is DGGITQSPKYLFRKEGQNVTLSCEQNLNHDAMYWYRQDPGQGLRLIYYSQIVNDFQKGDIAEGYSVSREKKESFPLTVTSAQKNPTAFYLCASSASAGARRYTFGSGTRLTVV.

The chain employs TRBV5-1 and TRBJ1-2; TRBD1 aligns across 7 bases. J gave up 2 bases and V 0 bases, and 7 bases lay outside the gene matches. Germline CDR1 reads SGHRS; CDR2 reads YFSETQ. The CDR3 has 16 residues. The CDR3 DNA reads TGCGCCAGCAGCTTGGGACAGGGCAGCTTAAACTATGGCTACACCTTC. It translates to CASSLGQGSLNYGYTF.

The rearrangement links TRBV7-6 to TRBJ1-3; 7 bases agree with TRBD1. This CDR3 has 16 residues. Germline lookup yields CDR1 SGHVS and CDR2 FNYEAQ. J was trimmed by 4 bases and V by 0 bases; bases with no gene match: 6. CDR3 protein: CASSLATGNPGNTIYF. The CDR3 DNA reads as TGTGCCAGCAGCTTAGCGACAGGGAATCCCGGAAACACCATATATTTT.

The chain uses TRBV6-1 and TRBJ2-7, with 8 nucleotides matching TRBD2. Germline loops: CDR1 MNHNS, CDR2 SASEGT. This CDR3 comprises 16 residues. V lost 3 bases and J lost 2; bases outside the gene matches: 9. The CDR3 nucleotides are TGTGCCAGCAGTGATACTAAGCGGGGGCGAACCTACGAGCAGTACTTC. Translated, it gives CASSDTKRGRTYEQYF.

J is TRBJ1-1 and V is TRBV28, with D perhaps TRBD1 (5 bases). Germline CDR1 reads MDHEN; CDR2 reads SYDVKM. The V gene lost 5 bases and the J gene lost 8 bases, with 9 bases spanning the gap. The CDR3 is 11 amino acids. CDR3 sequence reads: CASSVGGEAFF. The CDR3, as DNA: TGTGCCAGCAGTGTGGGGGGGGAAGCTTTCTTT.